A selection of T cell receptor beta chains follows, all from one sample in a study of OX40 agonist ivuxolimab in advanced cancers. The method was immunoSEQ multiplex PCR; TCRdb's version includes in-frame clones alone and lacks a portion of them. The table has 150,000 to 180,000 clones, 85% to 95% seen once. This material consisted of CD4+ or CD8+ T cells sorted from blood, taken in a trial of the OX40 agonist ivuxolimab. These receptors originate from an adult with an advanced solid tumor such as melanoma, head and neck, liver or kidney cancer. CDR3s include the opening cysteine and the closing phenylalanine or tryptophan. D genes are given only for firm matches. Clone size is stated in some rows and not others, as once, few, many or a class when expanded.

cdr3_aa cdr3_nt d_call v_call clone_size j_call
CASSLAGIQAGELFF TGCGCCAGCAGCTTGGCGGGAATACAAGCCGGGGAGCTGTTTTTT - TRBV5-1 - TRBJ2-2
CASSVAPGANEKLFF TGTGCCAGCAGCGTAGCTCCAGGGGCGAATGAAAAACTGTTTTTT - TRBV9 once TRBJ1-4
CASSLGEGGHRGYTF TGCGCCAGCAGCTTGGGAGAAGGGGGTCATCGTGGCTACACCTTC - TRBV5-1 - TRBJ1-2
CASSLGEGGNYGYTF TGTGCCAGCAGCTTGGGAGAAGGGGGAAACTATGGCTACACCTTC - TRBV7-6 - TRBJ1-2
CASSPIDYGTKAYEQYF TGTGCCAGCAGTCCCATAGACTACGGGACAAAAGCCTACGAGCAGTACTTC - TRBV28 - TRBJ2-7
CASSIGLAGGAETQYF TGTGCCAGTAGTATAGGACTAGCGGGAGGGGCAGAGACCCAGTACTTC TRBD2 TRBV19 - TRBJ2-5
CAIVPPLIYEQYF TGTGCCATCGTGCCACCCCTCATATACGAGCAGTACTTC - TRBV10-3 once TRBJ2-7
CASRILAGGLADTQYF TGCGCCAGCAGGATACTAGCGGGGGGGCTCGCAGATACGCAGTATTTT TRBD2 TRBV10-2 once TRBJ2-3
CASYREGERYGYTF TGTGCCAGTTATCGGGAAGGGGAGAGGTATGGCTACACCTTC - TRBV9 - TRBJ1-2
CASNALEDHNEKLFF TGTGCCAGTAATGCGTTGGAGGACCATAATGAAAAACTGTTTTTT - TRBV19 - TRBJ1-4
CSAFGQGDAFF TGCAGTGCCTTCGGACAGGGGGACGCTTTCTTT TRBD1 TRBV20-1 few TRBJ1-1
CASLLRPQETQYF TGTGCCAGCTTGCTTCGGCCCCAAGAGACCCAGTACTTC - TRBV6-1 - TRBJ2-5
CASRRGQQDSPLHF TGTGCCAGCAGGAGGGGACAGCAAGATTCACCCCTCCACTTT TRBD1 TRBV5-4 - TRBJ1-6
CASSWDRTTYEQYF TGTGCCAGTAGTTGGGACAGGACGACCTACGAGCAGTACTTC TRBD1 TRBV19 - TRBJ2-7
CASSLLAGGTYNEQFF TGTGCCAGCAGCTTACTAGCGGGGGGTACCTACAATGAGCAGTTCTTC TRBD2 TRBV9 - TRBJ2-1
CAISESIGSPGSNQPQHF TGTGCCATCAGTGAGTCGATCGGATCCCCTGGTAGCAATCAGCCCCAGCATTTT - TRBV10-3 - TRBJ1-5
CASSKRVGAGNDYEQYF - - TRBV21-1 - TRBJ2-7
CASSPSAAPNEKLFF TGCGCCAGCAGCCCGTCCGCGGCCCCCAATGAAAAACTGTTTTTT - TRBV4-3 - TRBJ1-4
CAISAARQGGYEQYF TGTGCCATCAGCGCCGCCCGCCAGGGCGGTTACGAGCAGTACTTC - TRBV10-3 - TRBJ2-7
CASSYIGGEQPQHF TGTGCCAGCAGTTACATAGGGGGCGAACAGCCCCAGCATTTT TRBD1 TRBV6-5 - TRBJ1-5
CASSYFATHPNEQFF TGTGCCAGCAGTTACTTTGCTACTCATCCCAATGAGCAGTTCTTC - TRBV6-5 - TRBJ2-1
CASSWEGSSYEQYF TGTGCCAGCAGCTGGGAAGGGAGCTCCTACGAGCAGTACTTC - TRBV7-9 - TRBJ2-7
CATRSPGQELNEKLFF TGTGCCACCCGTTCGCCGGGACAGGAGCTTAATGAAAAACTGTTTTTT TRBD1 TRBV27 - TRBJ1-4
CASREPSGSSYNEQFF TGCGCCAGCAGGGAACCTAGCGGGAGCTCCTACAATGAGCAGTTCTTC TRBD2 TRBV10-2 - TRBJ2-1
CASSFDRPGEQYF TGTGCCAGCAGCTTCGACCGGCCGGGGGAGCAGTACTTC - TRBV7-2 - TRBJ2-7
CASSVGQYPNEKLFF TGCGCCAGCAGCGTTGGGCAGTACCCTAATGAAAAACTGTTTTTT - TRBV5-1 - TRBJ1-4
CASSPGRNQPQHF TGTGCCAGCTCACCGGGGCGCAATCAGCCCCAGCATTTT - TRBV18 - TRBJ1-5
CAITPGTSGGKYNEQFF TGTGCCATCACCCCTGGGACTAGCGGGGGGAAGTACAATGAGCAGTTCTTC TRBD2 TRBV10-3 - TRBJ2-1
CASSPLTGGRYGYTF TGTGCCAGCAGCCCCTTGACAGGGGGGAGGTATGGCTACACCTTC TRBD1 TRBV5-4 - TRBJ1-2
CASSPGQGVLHPYGYTF TGTGCCAGCTCACCAGGTCAGGGAGTCCTGCACCCGTATGGCTACACCTTC - TRBV18 - TRBJ1-2
CASSPDRNTGELFF TGTGCCAGCTCACCAGATAGGAACACCGGGGAGCTGTTTTTT - TRBV18 - TRBJ2-2
CASSRQGVEDTEAFF TGCGCCAGCAGCCGTCAGGGGGTTGAAGACACTGAAGCTTTCTTT TRBD1 TRBV5-1 - TRBJ1-1
CASSLGVPPTYEQYF TGTGCCAGCAGCTTGGGGGTACCCCCGACCTACGAGCAGTACTTC - TRBV11-2 - TRBJ2-7
CASSPGQLTEAFF TGTGCCAGCAGCCCGGGACAGCTCACTGAAGCTTTCTTT TRBD1 TRBV6-5 - TRBJ1-1
CASSGGNNSPLHF TGTGCCAGCAGCGGGGGTAATAATTCACCCCTCCACTTT - TRBV7-9 - TRBJ1-6
CASSLGPSVADTDTQYF TGCGCCAGCAGCTTGGGCCCCTCTGTGGCGGACACAGATACGCAGTATTTT - TRBV5-1 - TRBJ2-3
CASSLRPGYGYTF TGTGCCAGCAGCTTACGACCGGGCTATGGCTACACCTTC - TRBV7-9 - TRBJ1-2
CASSPTSTDTQYF TGTGCCAGCAGCCCTACTAGCACAGATACGCAGTATTTT - TRBV5-6 - TRBJ2-3
CATSRGLQGPQNEKLFF TGTGCCACCAGCAGGGGTCTACAGGGCCCCCAGAATGAAAAACTGTTTTTT - TRBV15 - TRBJ1-4
CASSLVWGNHRNEKLFF TGCGCCAGCAGCTTGGTTTGGGGAAACCACCGAAATGAAAAACTGTTTTTT - TRBV5-1 - TRBJ1-4
CARSAGSGIRRFYPGSTEAFF TGTGCCAGAAGCGCCGGGTCGGGGATAAGACGGTTTTACCCGGGGAGCACTGAAGCTTTCTTT - TRBV18 - TRBJ1-1
CASSPPSRQGAGGNTIYF TGTGCCAGCTCACCACCGTCGCGACAGGGGGCGGGAGGAAACACCATATATTTT TRBD1 TRBV18 - TRBJ1-3
CATSTGDRSEAFF TGTGCCACCAGCACAGGGGACAGAAGTGAAGCTTTCTTT TRBD1 TRBV15 - TRBJ1-1
CASSGGQSSYEQYF TGTGCCAGTAGTGGGGGTCAGAGCTCCTACGAGCAGTACTTC - TRBV19 - TRBJ2-7
CASSQSALAGYEQYF TGTGCCAGCAGCCAATCCGCTCTAGCGGGCTACGAGCAGTACTTC TRBD2 TRBV7-2 - TRBJ2-7
CASSSPPGVTEAFF TGTGCCAGCAGCTCCCCCCCGGGGGTCACTGAAGCTTTCTTT - TRBV7-6 - TRBJ1-1
CASARDRNQPQHF TGCGCCAGTGCTCGGGATCGCAATCAGCCCCAGCATTTT - TRBV10-1 - TRBJ1-5
CASTQGRADTQYF TGCGCCAGCACCCAGGGCAGGGCGGATACGCAGTATTTT - TRBV10-1 - TRBJ2-3
CASSADREMSSEKLFF TGTGCCAGCAGTGCCGACAGGGAAATGTCTTCCGAAAAACTGTTTTTT TRBD1 TRBV28 once TRBJ1-4
CATSPRRGVGYTF TGTGCCACCAGCCCTCGACGGGGGGTCGGCTACACCTTC - TRBV15 - TRBJ1-2
CASSLTTPNYEQYF TGCGCCAGCAGCTTGACGACACCAAACTACGAGCAGTACTTC - TRBV5-1 - TRBJ2-7
CASRLRGVGGNTIYF TGTGCCAGCAGACTACGGGGGGTCGGGGGAAACACCATATATTTT - TRBV6-5 once TRBJ1-3
CASSLDRGPQHF TGTGCCAGCAGCTTGGACAGGGGGCCCCAGCATTTT TRBD1 TRBV7-2 - TRBJ1-5
CAWSHSRWRRGPGTGELFF TGTGCCTGGAGTCACTCGCGGTGGAGGAGGGGGCCGGGTACCGGGGAGCTGTTTTTT - TRBV30 - TRBJ2-2
CASSLDHEQYF TGTGCCAGCAGCTTGGACCACGAGCAGTACTTC - TRBV5-4 - TRBJ2-7
CSASSNEQFF TGCAGTGCTAGTTCCAATGAGCAGTTCTTC - TRBV20-1 - TRBJ2-1
CASSPPGQAGYYNEQFF TGTGCCAGCTCACCCCCGGGTCAAGCTGGCTACTACAATGAGCAGTTCTTC - TRBV18 - TRBJ2-1
CASSETGGPGEQFF TGTGCCAGCAGTGAAACGGGAGGGCCAGGTGAGCAGTTCTTC TRBD2 TRBV6-1 - TRBJ2-1
CASRGGGPLRGYTF TGTGCCAGTAGGGGCGGGGGCCCTCTCCGGGGCTACACCTTC - TRBV28 - TRBJ1-2
CASDRGQGAFYTEAFF TGTGCCAGCGACCGGGGACAGGGGGCTTTTTATACTGAAGCTTTCTTT TRBD1 TRBV19 - TRBJ1-1